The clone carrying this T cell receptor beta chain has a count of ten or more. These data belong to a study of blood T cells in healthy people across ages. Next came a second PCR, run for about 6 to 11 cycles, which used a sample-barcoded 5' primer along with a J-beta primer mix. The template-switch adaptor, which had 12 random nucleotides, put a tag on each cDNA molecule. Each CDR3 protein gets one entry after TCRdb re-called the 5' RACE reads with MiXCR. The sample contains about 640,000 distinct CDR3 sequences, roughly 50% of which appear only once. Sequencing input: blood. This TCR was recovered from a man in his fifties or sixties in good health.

The CDR3 is CASSLVLGLNTEAFF. The CDR3 DNA reads TGTGCCAGCAGCTTAGTACTCGGACTCAACACTGAAGCTTTCTTT. The chain carries TRBV13 and TRBJ1-1; D unresolved. Between the trimmed V and J ends, which lost 1 base and 2 bases, there was a span of 11 bases. Germline assignment: CDR1 PRHDT and CDR2 FYEKMQ (reference sequence). The CDR3 sequence is 15 residues long. Drawing the rest from reference TRBV13 and TRBJ1-1, the complete variable domain is AAGVIQSPRHLIKEKRETATLKCYPIPRHDTVYWYQQGPGQDPQFLISFYEKMQSDKGSIPDRFSAQQFSDYHSELNMSSLELGDSALYFCASSLVLGLNTEAFFGQGTRLTVV.